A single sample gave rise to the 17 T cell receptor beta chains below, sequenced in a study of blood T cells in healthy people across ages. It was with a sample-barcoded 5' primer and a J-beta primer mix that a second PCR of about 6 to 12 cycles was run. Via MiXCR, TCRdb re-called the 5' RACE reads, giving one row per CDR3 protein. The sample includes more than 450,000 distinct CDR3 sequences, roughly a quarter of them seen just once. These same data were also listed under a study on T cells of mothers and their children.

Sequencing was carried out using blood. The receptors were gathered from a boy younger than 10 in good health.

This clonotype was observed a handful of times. The CDR3 bases are TGTGCCACCAGCAGAGAAAGGCGGGGATCTAACTATGGCTACACCTTC. This codes for CATSRERRGSNYGYTF. This chain uses TRBV15 with TRBJ1-2; unclear D gene. With 0 bases removed from V and 0 bases from J, the gap between germline ends came to 11 bases. The germline V gene encodes CDR1 LNHNV and CDR2 YYDKDF (reference sequence). The CDR3 is made up of 16 amino acids.

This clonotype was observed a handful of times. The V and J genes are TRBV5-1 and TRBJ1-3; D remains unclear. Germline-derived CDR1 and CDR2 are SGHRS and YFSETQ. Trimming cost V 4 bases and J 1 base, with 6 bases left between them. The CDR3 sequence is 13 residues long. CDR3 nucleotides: TGCGCCAGCAGCCCCAAATCTGGAAACACCATATATTTT. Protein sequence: CASSPKSGNTIYF.

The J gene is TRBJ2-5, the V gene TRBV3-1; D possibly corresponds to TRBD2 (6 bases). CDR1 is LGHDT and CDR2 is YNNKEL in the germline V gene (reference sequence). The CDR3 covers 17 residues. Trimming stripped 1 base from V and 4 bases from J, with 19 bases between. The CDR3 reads CASSQGFGGDPRETQYF. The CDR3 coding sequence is TGTGCCAGCAGCCAAGGTTTCGGGGGAGATCCGCGAGAGACCCAGTACTTC.

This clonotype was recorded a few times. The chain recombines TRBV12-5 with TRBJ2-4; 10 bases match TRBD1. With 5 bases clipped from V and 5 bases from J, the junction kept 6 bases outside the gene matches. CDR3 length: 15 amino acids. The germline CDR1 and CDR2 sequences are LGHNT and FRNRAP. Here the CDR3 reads CASGRGQGTQNIQYF. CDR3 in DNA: TGTGCTAGTGGTAGGGGACAGGGGACACAAAACATTCAGTACTTC.

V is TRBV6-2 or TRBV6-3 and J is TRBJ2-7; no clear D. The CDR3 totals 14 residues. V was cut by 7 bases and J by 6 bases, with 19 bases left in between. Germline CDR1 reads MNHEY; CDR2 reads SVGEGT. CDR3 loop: CASTWAQPPSEQYF. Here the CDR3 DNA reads TGTGCCAGCACCTGGGCGCAGCCTCCTTCCGAGCAGTACTTC.

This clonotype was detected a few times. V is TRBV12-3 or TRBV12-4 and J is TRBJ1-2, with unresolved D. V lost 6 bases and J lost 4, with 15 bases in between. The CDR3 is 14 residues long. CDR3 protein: CASSPGDSRYGYTF. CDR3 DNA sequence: TGTGCCAGCAGCCCCGGGGATAGCCGCTATGGCTACACCTTC.

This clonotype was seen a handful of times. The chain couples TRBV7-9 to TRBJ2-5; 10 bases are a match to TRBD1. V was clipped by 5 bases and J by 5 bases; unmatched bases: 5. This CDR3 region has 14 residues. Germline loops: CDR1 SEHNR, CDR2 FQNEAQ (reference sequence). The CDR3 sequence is CASSPGTGVETQYF. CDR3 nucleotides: TGTGCCAGCAGCCCCGGGACAGGGGTTGAGACCCAGTACTTC.

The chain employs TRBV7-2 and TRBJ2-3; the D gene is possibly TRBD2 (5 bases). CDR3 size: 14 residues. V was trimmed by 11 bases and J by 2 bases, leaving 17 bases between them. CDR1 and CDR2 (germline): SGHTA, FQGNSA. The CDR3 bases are TGTGCCGCCCGGGGTTCTCTTCCCACAGATACGCAGTATTTT. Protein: CAARGSLPTDTQYF.

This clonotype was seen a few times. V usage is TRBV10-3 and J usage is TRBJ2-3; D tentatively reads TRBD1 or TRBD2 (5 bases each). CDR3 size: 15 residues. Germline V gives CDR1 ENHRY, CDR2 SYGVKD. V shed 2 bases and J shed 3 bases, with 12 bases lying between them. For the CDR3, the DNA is TGTGCCATCAGTGAGGAGAGGGGACGGACAGATACGCAGTATTTT. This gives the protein CAISEERGRTDTQYF.

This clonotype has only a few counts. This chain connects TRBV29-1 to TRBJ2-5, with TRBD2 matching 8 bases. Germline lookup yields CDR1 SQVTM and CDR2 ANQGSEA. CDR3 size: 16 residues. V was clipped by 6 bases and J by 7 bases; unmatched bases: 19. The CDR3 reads CSVPGGGTLGYLTQYF. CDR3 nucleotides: TGCAGCGTCCCGGGCGGGGGGACCCTTGGGTATCTGACCCAGTACTTC.

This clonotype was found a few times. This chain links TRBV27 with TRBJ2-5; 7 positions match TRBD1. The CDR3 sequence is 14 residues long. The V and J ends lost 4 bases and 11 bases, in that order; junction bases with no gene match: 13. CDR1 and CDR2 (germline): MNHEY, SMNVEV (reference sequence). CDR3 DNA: TGTGCCAGCAGTTCCTTGGACAGGTCCTACGGGCAGTACTTC. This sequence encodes CASSSLDRSYGQYF.

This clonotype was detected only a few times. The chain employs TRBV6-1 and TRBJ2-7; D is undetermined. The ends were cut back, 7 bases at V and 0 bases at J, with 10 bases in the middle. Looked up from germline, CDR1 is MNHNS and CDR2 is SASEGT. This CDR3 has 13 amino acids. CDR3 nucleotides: TGTGCCAGCAACATGCAGGCCTCCTACGAGCAGTACTTC. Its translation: CASNMQASYEQYF.

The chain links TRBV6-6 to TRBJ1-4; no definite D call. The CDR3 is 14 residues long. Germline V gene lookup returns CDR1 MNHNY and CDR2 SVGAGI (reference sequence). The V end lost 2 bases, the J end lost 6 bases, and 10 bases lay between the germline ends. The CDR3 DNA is TGTGCCAGCAGTTACGGAGCCGTATATGAAAAACTGTTTTTT. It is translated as CASSYGAVYEKLFF.

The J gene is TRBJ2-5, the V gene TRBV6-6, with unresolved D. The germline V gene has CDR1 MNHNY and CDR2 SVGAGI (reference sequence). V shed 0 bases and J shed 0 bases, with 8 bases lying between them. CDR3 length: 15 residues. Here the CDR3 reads CASSYSAGDQETQYF. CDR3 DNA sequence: TGTGCCAGCAGTTACTCAGCTGGGGACCAAGAGACCCAGTACTTC.

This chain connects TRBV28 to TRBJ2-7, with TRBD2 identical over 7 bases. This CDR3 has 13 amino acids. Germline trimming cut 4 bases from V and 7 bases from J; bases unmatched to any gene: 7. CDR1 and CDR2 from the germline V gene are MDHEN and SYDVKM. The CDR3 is CASSYGLVREQYF. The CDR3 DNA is TGTGCCAGCAGTTACGGACTAGTCCGGGAGCAGTACTTC.

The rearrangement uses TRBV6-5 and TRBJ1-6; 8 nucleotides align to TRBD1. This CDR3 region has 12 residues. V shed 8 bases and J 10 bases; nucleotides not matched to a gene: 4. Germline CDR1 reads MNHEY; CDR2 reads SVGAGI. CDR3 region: CASRTGISPLHF. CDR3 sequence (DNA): TGTGCCAGCCGGACAGGGATCTCACCCCTCCACTTT.

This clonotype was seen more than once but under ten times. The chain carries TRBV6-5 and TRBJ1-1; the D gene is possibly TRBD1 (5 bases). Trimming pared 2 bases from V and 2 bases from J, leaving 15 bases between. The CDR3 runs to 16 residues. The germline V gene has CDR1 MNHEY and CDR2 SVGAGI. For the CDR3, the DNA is TGTGCCAGCAGTTACGAAATGGGGGATTTTAACACTGAAGCTTTCTTT. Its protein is CASSYEMGDFNTEAFF.